These T cell receptor beta chains were read from a single sample in a study of blood T cells in healthy people across ages. TCRdb used MiXCR to reprocess the 5' RACE reads, holding one entry per CDR3 protein. This table has roughly 500,000 distinct CDR3 sequences, 27% appearing once. The source material was blood. These receptors were collected from an older woman in good health. CDR3s include the opening cysteine and the closing phenylalanine or tryptophan. Fields, in order: J gene, clone size, D gene, V gene, CDR3 DNA, CDR3 protein. D genes are given only for firm matches. Part of the rows lack a size; the others show once, few, many or a class for expanded clones.

TRBJ1-1,few,-,TRBV5-1,TGCGCCAGCAGCCCTAGACAGACGAACACTGAAGCTTTCTTT,CASSPRQTNTEAFF
TRBJ2-7,-,TRBD2,TRBV20-1,TGCAGTGCTAGTAGGGGACTAGCGGGGGAAACCTACGAGCAGTACTTC,CSASRGLAGETYEQYF
TRBJ2-7,few,-,TRBV6-5,TGTGCCAGCAGTTCGTTCGGGCGAGGAACAGGGAAGCGCTACGAGCAGTACTTC,CASSSFGRGTGKRYEQYF
TRBJ2-5,-,-,TRBV3-1,TGTGCCAGCAGCCAGACGGCAGGGGCTTGGGAGACCCAGTACTTC,CASSQTAGAWETQYF
TRBJ2-7,few,TRBD1,TRBV7-2,TGTGCCAGCAGCTTCAGCCGGGACAGGGGTTACGAGCAGTACTTC,CASSFSRDRGYEQYF
TRBJ2-1,-,TRBD2,TRBV20-1,TGCAGTGCTAGAGACCCACTAGCGGGGGCCACTGGTGAGCAGTTCTTC,CSARDPLAGATGEQFF
TRBJ2-1,few,-,TRBV12-3/TRBV12-4,TGTGCCAGCACCCCTCCATCCTACAATGAGCAGTTCTTC,CASTPPSYNEQFF
TRBJ2-1,-,-,TRBV9,TGTGCCAGCAGCGCCTTGGGGGGGGCTTACAATGAGCAGTTCTTC,CASSALGGAYNEQFF
TRBJ2-5,-,-,TRBV6-5,TGTGCCAGCAGTTCCCGTGAAGGGACTGGGGAGACCCAGTACTTC,CASSSREGTGETQYF
TRBJ2-7,-,-,TRBV7-2,TGTGCCAGCAGCTCCCCCCGGGGGGCAGCCTACGAGCAGTACTTC,CASSSPRGAAYEQYF
TRBJ2-1,-,TRBD1,TRBV7-2,TGTGCCAGCAGCCCCCGGACAGGGACGAATGAGCAGTTCTTC,CASSPRTGTNEQFF
TRBJ2-2,-,-,TRBV5-1,TGCGCCAGCAGCCTGCTGGGTGCGACCGGGGAGCTGTTTTTT,CASSLLGATGELFF
TRBJ1-4,-,TRBD1,TRBV3-1,TGTGCCAGCAGCCAAACCAGGGGACAGGGGCAGGCGAAACTGTTTTTT,CASSQTRGQGQAKLFF
TRBJ2-5,few,-,TRBV7-3,TGTGCCAGCAGCCCACGTAGCGGACCTCAAGAGACCCAGTACTTC,CASSPRSGPQETQYF
TRBJ1-3,-,TRBD1,TRBV20-1,TGCAGTGCTAATCGCCAGGGGGCTGGAAACACCATATATTTT,CSANRQGAGNTIYF
TRBJ1-6,few,-,TRBV4-3,TGCGCCAGCAGCCAAGTCTGGGGTTCACCCCTCCACTTT,CASSQVWGSPLHF
TRBJ2-4,-,TRBD2,TRBV20-1,TGCAGTGCTAGCCGCGGACTAGCGGCCTCCCTAGCCAAAAACATTCAGTACTTC,CSASRGLAASLAKNIQYF
TRBJ1-4,-,TRBD1,TRBV5-6,TGTGCCAGCAGGCGACAGGGAGCAACTAATGAAAAACTGTTTTTT,CASRRQGATNEKLFF
TRBJ2-5,-,-,TRBV12-3/TRBV12-4,TGTGCCAGCAGCAAAGAGTGGCGGGACGGGGCCCAGTACTTC,CASSKEWRDGAQYF
TRBJ1-4,-,TRBD1,TRBV5-1,TGCGCCAGCAGCTTCGGGACAGCCTTGCGTGAAAAACTGTTTTTT,CASSFGTALREKLFF
TRBJ1-1,few,TRBD1,TRBV6-5,TGTGCCAGCAGTTCAACCGGGACAGGGGGATACACCGAAGCTTTCTTT,CASSSTGTGGYTEAFF
TRBJ2-1,-,TRBD1,TRBV7-6,TGTGCCAGCAGCCCCGGGACAGGAACAGGGAATGAGCAGTTCTTC,CASSPGTGTGNEQFF